The 19 T cell receptor beta chains presented below share a single source sample, sequenced in a study of cytomegalovirus exposure and HLA in healthy donors. PCR primers comprised 60 Vbeta and 13 Jbeta primers. Profiled with immunoSEQ multiplex PCR; TCRdb holds only in-frame clones, not every one. The sample yields about 130,000 clones, 10% seen once. The source material was PBMCs. The receptors were sampled from a woman younger than 35 in good health and CMV-seropositive.

The sample holds a few counts of this clone. The J gene is TRBJ2-3, the V gene TRBV27; unclear D gene. Germline assignment: CDR1 MNHEY and CDR2 SMNVEV (reference sequence). The CDR3 loop spans 13 amino acids. The V and J ends lost 6 bases and 4 bases respectively, with 11 bases between them. The CDR3 sequence: CASRTTEADTQYF. The CDR3 DNA reads TGTGCCAGCAGAACAACCGAGGCAGATACGCAGTATTTT.

This clone has only a few counts. The genes are TRBV28 and TRBJ1-3, with D possibly matching TRBD1 (5 bases). The CDR3 totals 15 residues. CDR1 is MDHEN, CDR2 SYDVKM, per germline. Trimming removed 8 bases at V and 0 bases at J, with 14 bases between. The CDR3 spells CASAMGGSSGNTIYF. Here the CDR3 DNA reads TGTGCCAGCGCGATGGGGGGTAGCTCTGGAAACACCATATATTTT. Together with reference TRBV28 and TRBJ1-3, the CDR3 gives the full variable domain: DVKVTQSSRYLVKRTGEKVFLECVQDMDHENMFWYRQDPGLGLRLIYFSYDVKMKEKGDIPEGYSVSREKKERFSLILESASTNQTSMYLCASAMGGSSGNTIYFGEGSWLTVV.

This clone has only a few counts. The V and J genes are TRBV11-2 and TRBJ1-6, with TRBD1 matching over 7 bases. J was trimmed by 6 bases and V by 5 bases; bases with no gene match: 7. The CDR3 is 15 residues long. Germline CDR1 is SGHAT and CDR2 is FQNNGV. This chain's CDR3 is CASSPRQGSNSPLHF. In nucleotides, the CDR3 is TGTGCCAGCAGCCCCCGACAGGGTAGTAATTCACCCCTCCACTTT.

The chain joins TRBV19 to TRBJ2-1; D is unresolved. The germline V gene has CDR1 LNHDA and CDR2 SQIVND (reference sequence). Trimming removed 3 bases at V and 6 bases at J, with 9 bases between. The CDR3 runs 13 residues. CDR3 nucleotides: TGTGCCAGTAGTATCGACTTATTCAATGAGCAGTTCTTC. Its translation: CASSIDLFNEQFF.

The chain recombines TRBV27 with TRBJ2-1; 16 nucleotides align to TRBD2. This CDR3 has 18 residues. Germline CDR1 reads MNHEY; CDR2 reads SMNVEV (reference sequence). V lost 5 bases and J lost 8; bases outside the gene matches: 12. CDR3 sequence reads: CASSLAMGLAGGQHEQFF. The CDR3 coding sequence is TGTGCCAGCAGTCTCGCCATGGGACTAGCGGGAGGGCAGCATGAGCAGTTCTTC.

The rearrangement joins TRBV19 to TRBJ2-4; D is unclear. Germline CDR1 and CDR2: LNHDA and SQIVND (reference sequence). The CDR3 is 11 amino acids. Trimming removed 7 bases from V and 6 bases from J, with 7 bases in between. The CDR3 DNA is TGTGCCAGTATGCGGCGAAACATTCAGTACTTC. As protein: CASMRRNIQYF.

This clone appeared a few times. The chain combines TRBV13 with TRBJ1-3; no clear D gene. From germline, CDR1 is PRHDT and CDR2 FYEKMQ (reference sequence). This CDR3 has 14 amino acids. The V and J ends lost 1 base and 3 bases respectively, with 7 bases between them. CDR3 nucleotide sequence: TGTGCCAGCAGCTTAGACGGCGGTGGAAACACCATATATTTT. Translating gives CASSLDGGGNTIYF. The full variable domain, with the rest looked up from reference TRBV13 and TRBJ1-3, is AAGVIQSPRHLIKEKRETATLKCYPIPRHDTVYWYQQGPGQDPQFLISFYEKMQSDKGSIPDRFSAQQFSDYHSELNMSSLELGDSALYFCASSLDGGGNTIYFGEGSWLTVV.

This clone was counted only a few times. The rearrangement links TRBV19 to TRBJ2-7, with 7 bases identical to TRBD2. V lost 1 base and J lost 6; bases outside the gene matches: 3. There are 13 residues in the CDR3. CDR1 and CDR2 (germline): LNHDA, SQIVND (reference sequence). The CDR3 reads CASSIGSGGEQYF. The DNA for the CDR3 is TGTGCCAGTAGTATAGGTTCGGGAGGCGAGCAGTACTTC.

Points on this clone: The junction does not match germline at one end; this may be a read error. The V call is TRBV28, the J call TRBJ1-1, with a possible D match to TRBD1 (5 bases). CDR1 MDHEN and CDR2 SYDVKM come from the germline V gene. The CDR3 runs 13 residues. The CDR3 reads CASRGTVNTVAFF. In DNA, the CDR3 is TGTGCCAGTCGCGGGACGGTGAACACTGTAGCTTTCTTT.

The chain recombines TRBV6-1 with TRBJ2-7; TRBD1 is a possible D gene (5 bases). This CDR3 comprises 14 residues. Germline loops: CDR1 MNHNS, CDR2 SASEGT. Trimming took off 4 bases at V and 5 bases at J, with 15 bases between the two ends. The CDR3 coding sequence is TGTGCCAGCAGTGTGGCAGGGTCCCCTGACGAGCAGTACTTC. Its translation: CASSVAGSPDEQYF.

The chain joins TRBV15 to TRBJ2-1, with 8 positions matching TRBD2. The CDR3 runs 13 residues. The germline gives CDR1 LNHNV, CDR2 YYDKDF (reference sequence). V lost 6 bases and J lost 8; bases outside the gene matches: 6. The CDR3 nucleotides read TGTGCCACCAGAACAGCGGGAGTCCATGAGCAGTTCTTC. Translation gives CATRTAGVHEQFF.

This clone was found a few times. The chain employs TRBV11-2 and TRBJ1-1; D might be TRBD1 (5 bases). Germline V lookup: CDR1 SGHAT, CDR2 FQNNGV. The CDR3 is 18 residues long. Trimming shortened V by 3 bases and J by 1 base, and 21 bases separated the two germline ends. CDR3 bases: TGTGCCAGCAGCTTCATATCAATGGTCGGGGGGTCGAACACTGAAGCTTTCTTT. This codes for CASSFISMVGGSNTEAFF.

Only a few counts were recorded for this clone. J is TRBJ2-7 and V is TRBV5-1; the D gene is possibly TRBD1 (5 bases). V lost 5 bases and J 3 bases, leaving 18 bases between the germline ends. Per the germline V gene, CDR1 is SGHRS and CDR2 is YFSETQ. CDR3 length: 15 residues. Here the CDR3 DNA reads TGCGCCAGCAGGGCAATGACGGACACATACTACGAGCAGTACTTC. Amino acid sequence: CASRAMTDTYYEQYF. Together with reference TRBV5-1 and TRBJ2-7, the CDR3 gives the full variable domain: KAGVTQTPRYLIKTRGQQVTLSCSPISGHRSVSWYQQTPGQGLQFLFEYFSETQRNKGNFPGRFSGRQFSNSRSEMNVSTLELGDSALYLCASRAMTDTYYEQYFGPGTRLTVT.

A few counts support this clone. The chain has TRBV5-1 and TRBJ1-1, with 9 bases aligning to TRBD1. V shed 5 bases, J shed 10 bases, and the junction held 18 bases outside the gene matches. Germline CDR1 reads SGHRS; CDR2 reads YFSETQ. The CDR3 runs to 16 residues. The CDR3 coding sequence is TGCGCCAGCAGAGACAATACCGGGACAGGGAAGGTTGGAGCTTTCTTT. As protein: CASRDNTGTGKVGAFF.

The chain has TRBV12-5 and TRBJ1-1; D is uncertain. The CDR3 has 14 amino acids. Germline V lookup: CDR1 LGHNT, CDR2 FRNRAP. V lost 6 bases, J lost 0 bases, and 11 bases lay in between. The DNA for the CDR3 is TGTGCTAGTGGATTGCGGGAGCTGAACACTGAAGCTTTCTTT. Its protein is CASGLRELNTEAFF.

V usage is TRBV25-1 and J usage is TRBJ2-7; tentatively, D is TRBD1 (6 bases). The germline V gene encodes CDR1 MGHDK and CDR2 SYGVNS. V dropped 5 bases and J dropped 0 bases, with 20 bases sitting between them. The CDR3 is made up of 17 amino acids. CDR3 coding DNA: TGTGCCAGCAGTCCTACTCCCGACAGGCAGAGCTCCTACGAGCAGTACTTC. It encodes CASSPTPDRQSSYEQYF.

On this clone itself: One end of the junction does not line up with germline, which may come from a read error. This chain connects TRBV7-7 to TRBJ2-3, with 11 bases identical to TRBD2. CDR1 and CDR2 from the germline V gene are SSHAT and FNYEAQ (reference sequence). The CDR3 length is 15 residues. CDR3 protein: CASSMGLADTDTQYF. CDR3 coding DNA: TGTGCTAGCAGCATGGGACTAGCGGACACAGATACGCAGTATTTT.

This clone was observed a handful of times. This rearrangement joins TRBV29-1 to TRBJ2-4; TRBD2 matches at 10 bases. Germline CDR1 and CDR2: SQVTM and ANQGSEA. The CDR3 extends over 13 amino acids. Trimming cost V 6 bases and J 8 bases; bases outside gene matches: 7. In DNA, the CDR3 is TGCAGCGTGAGAGCGGGAGGGTTCGACATTCAGTACTTC. It yields the protein CSVRAGGFDIQYF.

The chain uses TRBV27 and TRBJ2-4, with 7 bases identical to TRBD1. Trimming cost V 4 bases and J 2 bases; bases outside gene matches: 5. The CDR3 contains 15 residues. Germline CDR1 and CDR2: MNHEY and SMNVEV (reference sequence). The CDR3 loop is CASSSTGPTKNIQYF. CDR3 bases: TGTGCCAGCAGTTCGACAGGGCCCACCAAAAACATTCAGTACTTC.